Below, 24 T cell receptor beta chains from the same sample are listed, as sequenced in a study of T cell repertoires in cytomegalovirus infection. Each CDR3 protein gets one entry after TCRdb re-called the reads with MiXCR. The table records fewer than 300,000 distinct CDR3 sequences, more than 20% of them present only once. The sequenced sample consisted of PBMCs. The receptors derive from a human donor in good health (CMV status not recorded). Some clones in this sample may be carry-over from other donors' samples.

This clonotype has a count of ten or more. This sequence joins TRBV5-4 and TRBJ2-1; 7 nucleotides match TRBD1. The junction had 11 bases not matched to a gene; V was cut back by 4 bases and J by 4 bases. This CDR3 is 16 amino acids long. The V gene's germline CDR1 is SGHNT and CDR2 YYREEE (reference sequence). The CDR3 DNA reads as TGTGCCAGCAGCATAGAACCGGGACAGATTTACAATGAGCAGTTCTTC. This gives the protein CASSIEPGQIYNEQFF.

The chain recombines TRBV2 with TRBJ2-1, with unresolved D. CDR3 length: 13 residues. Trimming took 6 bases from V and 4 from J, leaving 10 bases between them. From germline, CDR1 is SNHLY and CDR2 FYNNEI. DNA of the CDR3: TGTGCCAGCAGCGTTTGGAGTTACAATGAGCAGTTCTTC. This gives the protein CASSVWSYNEQFF.

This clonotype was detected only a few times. The CDR3 DNA sequence: TGTGCCAGCAGCTTAGATAGGCAGGGTAATTCACCCCTCCACTTT. It specifies CASSLDRQGNSPLHF. The chain recombines TRBV11-2 with TRBJ1-6; a possible D gene is TRBD1 (5 bases). V dropped 0 bases and J dropped 6 bases, with 9 bases sitting between them. The germline V gene has CDR1 SGHAT and CDR2 FQNNGV. This CDR3 is 15 amino acids long.

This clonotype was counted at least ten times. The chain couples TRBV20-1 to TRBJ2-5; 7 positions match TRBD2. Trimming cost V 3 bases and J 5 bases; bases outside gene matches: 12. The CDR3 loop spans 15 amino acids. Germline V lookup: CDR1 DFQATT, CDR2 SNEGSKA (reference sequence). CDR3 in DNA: TGCAGTGCTAGGGTCGCAGGTTGGGGAGGGGAGACCCAGTACTTC. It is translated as CSARVAGWGGETQYF.

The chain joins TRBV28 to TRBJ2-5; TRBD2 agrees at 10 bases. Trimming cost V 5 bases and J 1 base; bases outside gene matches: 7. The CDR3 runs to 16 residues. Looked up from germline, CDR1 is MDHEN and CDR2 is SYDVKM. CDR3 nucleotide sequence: TGTGCCAGCAGTACCCCCCTAGCGGGAGTCCAAGAGACCCAGTACTTC. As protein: CASSTPLAGVQETQYF.

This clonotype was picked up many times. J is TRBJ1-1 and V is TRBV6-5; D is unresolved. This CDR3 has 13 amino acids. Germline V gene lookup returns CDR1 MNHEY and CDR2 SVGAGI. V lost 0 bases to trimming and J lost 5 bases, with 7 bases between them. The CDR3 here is CASSYSSRTEAFF. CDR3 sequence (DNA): TGTGCCAGCAGTTACTCGAGTAGGACTGAAGCTTTCTTT.

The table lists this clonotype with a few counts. CDR3 sequence reads: CASSAGGWGTEAFF. DNA for the CDR3: TGTGCCAGCAGCGCCGGAGGGTGGGGCACTGAAGCTTTCTTT. The chain combines TRBV11-2 with TRBJ1-1; D not resolved. Germline V gene sequence: CDR1 SGHAT, CDR2 FQNNGV. The CDR3 consists of 14 residues. V lost 5 bases and J 4 bases, leaving 14 bases between the germline ends.

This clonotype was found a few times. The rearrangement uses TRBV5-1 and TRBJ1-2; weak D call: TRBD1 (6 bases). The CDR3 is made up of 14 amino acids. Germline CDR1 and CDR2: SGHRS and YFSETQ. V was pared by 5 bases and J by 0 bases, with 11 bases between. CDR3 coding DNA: TGCGCCAGCAGTCCCCAGGGGACTAACTATGGCTACACCTTC. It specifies CASSPQGTNYGYTF.

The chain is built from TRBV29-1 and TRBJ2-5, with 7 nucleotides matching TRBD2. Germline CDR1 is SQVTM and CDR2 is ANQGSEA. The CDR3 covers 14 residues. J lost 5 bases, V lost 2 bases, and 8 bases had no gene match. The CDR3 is CSVEPVLAAETQYF. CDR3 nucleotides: TGCAGCGTTGAACCGGTTCTAGCGGCGGAGACCCAGTACTTC.

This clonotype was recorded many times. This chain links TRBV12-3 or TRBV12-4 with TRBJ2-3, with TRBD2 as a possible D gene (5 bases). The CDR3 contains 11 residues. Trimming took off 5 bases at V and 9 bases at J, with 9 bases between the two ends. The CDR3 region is CASSPRRTQYF. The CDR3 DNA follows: TGTGCCAGCAGTCCACGGAGGACGCAGTATTTT.

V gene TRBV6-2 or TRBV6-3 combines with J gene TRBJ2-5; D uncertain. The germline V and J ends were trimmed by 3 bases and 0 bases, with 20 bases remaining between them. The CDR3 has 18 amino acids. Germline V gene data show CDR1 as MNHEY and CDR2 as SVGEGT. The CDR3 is CASSYDLGRADHQETQYF. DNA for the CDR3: TGTGCCAGCAGTTATGATCTAGGGCGCGCGGACCACCAAGAGACCCAGTACTTC.

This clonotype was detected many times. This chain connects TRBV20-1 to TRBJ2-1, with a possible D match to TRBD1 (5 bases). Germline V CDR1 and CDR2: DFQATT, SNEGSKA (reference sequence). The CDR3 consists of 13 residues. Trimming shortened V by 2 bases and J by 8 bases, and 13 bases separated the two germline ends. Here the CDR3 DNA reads TGCAGTGCTAGAAGGGCAGGGTTGGATGAGCAGTTCTTC. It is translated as CSARRAGLDEQFF.

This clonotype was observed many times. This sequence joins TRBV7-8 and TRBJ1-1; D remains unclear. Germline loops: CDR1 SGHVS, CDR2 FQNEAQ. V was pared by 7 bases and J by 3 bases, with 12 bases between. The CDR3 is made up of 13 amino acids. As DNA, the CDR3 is TGTGCCAGCACCCCATGGGAGGACACTGAAGCTTTCTTT. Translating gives CASTPWEDTEAFF.

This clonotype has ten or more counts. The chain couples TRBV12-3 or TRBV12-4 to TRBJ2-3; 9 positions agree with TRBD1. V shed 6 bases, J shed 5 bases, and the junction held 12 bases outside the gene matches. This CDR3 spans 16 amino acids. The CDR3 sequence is CASSPRDRADRDTQYF. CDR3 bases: TGTGCCAGCAGCCCCCGGGACAGGGCCGATCGAGATACGCAGTATTTT.

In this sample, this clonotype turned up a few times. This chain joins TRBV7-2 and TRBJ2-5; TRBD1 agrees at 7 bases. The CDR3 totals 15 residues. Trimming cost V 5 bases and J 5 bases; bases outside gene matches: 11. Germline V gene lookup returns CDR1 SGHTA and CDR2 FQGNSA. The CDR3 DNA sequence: TGTGCCAGCAGCCCCCAGACAGGGTACGGCGAGACCCAGTACTTC. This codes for CASSPQTGYGETQYF.

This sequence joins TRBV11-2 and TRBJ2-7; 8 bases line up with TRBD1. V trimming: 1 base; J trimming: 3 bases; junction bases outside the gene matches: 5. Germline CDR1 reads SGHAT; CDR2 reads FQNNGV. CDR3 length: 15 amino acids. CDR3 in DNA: TGTGCCAGCAGCTTAGCGACAGGGGTTTTCTACGAGCAGTACTTC. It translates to CASSLATGVFYEQYF.

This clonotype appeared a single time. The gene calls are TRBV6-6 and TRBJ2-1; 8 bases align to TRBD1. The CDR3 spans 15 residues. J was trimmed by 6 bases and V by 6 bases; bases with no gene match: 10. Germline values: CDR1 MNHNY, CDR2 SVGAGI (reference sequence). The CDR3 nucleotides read TGTGCCAGCAGCCCCTTAGACAGGGGCTTCAATGAGCAGTTCTTC. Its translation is CASSPLDRGFNEQFF.

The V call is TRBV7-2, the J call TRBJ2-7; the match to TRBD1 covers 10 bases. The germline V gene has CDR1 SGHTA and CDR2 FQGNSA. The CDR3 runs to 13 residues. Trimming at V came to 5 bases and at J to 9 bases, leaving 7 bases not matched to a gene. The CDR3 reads CASSRDRGPGQYF. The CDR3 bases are TGTGCCAGCAGCCGGGACAGGGGACCAGGGCAGTACTTC. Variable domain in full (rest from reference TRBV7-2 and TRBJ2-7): GAGVSQSPSNKVTEKGKDVELRCDPISGHTALYWYRQSLGQGLEFLIYFQGNSAPDKSGLPSDRFSAERTGGSVSTLTIQRTQQEDSAVYLCASSRDRGPGQYFGPGTRLTVT.

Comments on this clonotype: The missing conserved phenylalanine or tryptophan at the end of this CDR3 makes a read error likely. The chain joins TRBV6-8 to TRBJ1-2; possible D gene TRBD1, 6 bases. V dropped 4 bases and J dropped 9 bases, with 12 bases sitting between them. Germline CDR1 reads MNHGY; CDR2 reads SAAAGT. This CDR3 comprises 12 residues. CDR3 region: CASSLVGASYTY. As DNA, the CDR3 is TGTGCCAGCAGTTTGGTGGGGGCGAGCTACACCTAC.

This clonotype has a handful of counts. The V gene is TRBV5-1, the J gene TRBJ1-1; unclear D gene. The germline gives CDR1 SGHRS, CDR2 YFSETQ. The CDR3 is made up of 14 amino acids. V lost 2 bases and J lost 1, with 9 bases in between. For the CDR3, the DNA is TGCGCCAGCAGCTTCTCAGCGGGGAACACTGAAGCTTTCTTT. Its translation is CASSFSAGNTEAFF.

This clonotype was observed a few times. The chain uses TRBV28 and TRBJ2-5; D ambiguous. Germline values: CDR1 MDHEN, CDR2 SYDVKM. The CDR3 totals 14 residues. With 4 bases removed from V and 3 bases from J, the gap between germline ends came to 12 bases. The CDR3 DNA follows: TGTGCCAGCAGTTCGGACCGCCGAAAAGAGACCCAGTACTTC. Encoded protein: CASSSDRRKETQYF.

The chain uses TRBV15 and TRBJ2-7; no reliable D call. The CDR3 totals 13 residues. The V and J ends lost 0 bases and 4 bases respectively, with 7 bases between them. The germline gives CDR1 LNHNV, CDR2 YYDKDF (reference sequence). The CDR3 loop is CATSRDRRYEQYF. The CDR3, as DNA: TGTGCCACCAGCAGAGATAGGCGGTACGAGCAGTACTTC.

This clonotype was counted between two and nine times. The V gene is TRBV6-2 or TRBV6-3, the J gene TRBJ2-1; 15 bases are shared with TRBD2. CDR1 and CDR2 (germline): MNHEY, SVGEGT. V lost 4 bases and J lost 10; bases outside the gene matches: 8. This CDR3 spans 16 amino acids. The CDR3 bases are TGTGCCAGCAGTTGGGACCGGACTAGCGGGAGGGTGGAGCAGTTCTTC. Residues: CASSWDRTSGRVEQFF.

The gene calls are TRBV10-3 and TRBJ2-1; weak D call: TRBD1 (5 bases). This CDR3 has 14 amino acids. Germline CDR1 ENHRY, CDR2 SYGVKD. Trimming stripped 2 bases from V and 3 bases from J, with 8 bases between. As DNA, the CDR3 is TGTGCCATCAGTGAGCAGCAGGGCTACAATGAGCAGTTCTTC. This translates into CAISEQQGYNEQFF.